This T cell receptor beta chain was observed in a study of T cell responses to AZD1222 COVID-19 vaccine. The CDR3 loop spans 14 amino acids. Germline lookup yields CDR1 LNHDA and CDR2 SQIVND (reference sequence). J lost 4 bases, V lost 4 bases, and 2 bases had no gene match. Using immunoSEQ multiplex PCR, the repertoire was profiled, and TCRdb retains in-frame clones only, with some absent. The sample contains some 180,000 clones, 80% to 90% of which appear only once. This TCR derives from an adult in good health. Source: peripheral blood, taken on day 0 of AZD1222 vaccination. The V call is TRBV19, the J call TRBJ2-3; TRBD2 matches at 10 bases. The CDR3 DNA follows: TGTGCCAGTAGTAACCTAGCGGGAGCAGATACGCAGTATTTT. Translating it yields CASSNLAGADTQYF.